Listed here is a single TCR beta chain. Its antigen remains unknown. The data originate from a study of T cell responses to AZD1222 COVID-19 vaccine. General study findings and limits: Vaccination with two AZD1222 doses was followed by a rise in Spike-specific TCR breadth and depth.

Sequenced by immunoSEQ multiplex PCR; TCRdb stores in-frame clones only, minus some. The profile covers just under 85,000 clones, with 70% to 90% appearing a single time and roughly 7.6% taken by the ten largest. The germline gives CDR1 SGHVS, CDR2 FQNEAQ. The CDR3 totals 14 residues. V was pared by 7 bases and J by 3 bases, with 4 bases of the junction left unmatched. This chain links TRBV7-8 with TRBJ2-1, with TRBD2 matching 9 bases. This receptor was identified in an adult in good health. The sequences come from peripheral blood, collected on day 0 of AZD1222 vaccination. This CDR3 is CASTGREGYNEQFF. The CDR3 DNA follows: TGTGCCAGCACTGGGCGGGAGGGCTACAATGAGCAGTTCTTC.